A selection of T cell receptor beta chains follows, all from one sample in a study of monozygotic twins with inflammatory bowel disease. TCRdb re-called the 5' RACE reads, yielding one record per CDR3 amino acid sequence without DNA. The sample features 440,000 or so distinct CDR3 sequences, with roughly 2.5% in its top ten. Material: blood. These receptor sequences come from a human donor with ulcerative colitis or Crohn's disease, or a healthy co-twin of an affected twin (not recorded which). CDR3s include the opening cysteine and the closing phenylalanine or tryptophan.

TRBJ2-1 | TRBV5-6 | CASSLKLTSSYNEQFF
TRBJ1-1 | TRBV5-1 | CASSSARATEAFF
TRBJ1-4 | TRBV6-1 | CASRNPSWKAGKLFF
TRBJ2-6 | TRBV10-3 | CAISRDLLLSGANVLTF
TRBJ2-7 | TRBV3-1 | CASSPRLAGGTYEQYF
TRBJ1-2 | TRBV5-1 | CASSLTVLGHEDGYTF
TRBJ2-7 | TRBV20-1 | CSAYSGRDLLSYEQYF
TRBJ2-1 | TRBV6-1 | CASSEDRFNEQFF
TRBJ2-1 | TRBV5-1 | CASSFGGLREQFF
TRBJ2-2 | TRBV7-2 | CASSLGTSINTGELFF
TRBJ1-2 | TRBV7-9 | CASSPRRDREYHGYTF
TRBJ2-2 | TRBV5-6 | CASSRTSGRDTTGELFF
TRBJ2-3 | TRBV6-6 | CASSLGAGGPFREYF
TRBJ1-3 | TRBV12-3/TRBV12-4 | CASSSQGNTIYF
TRBJ2-3 | TRBV3-1 | CASSHRGVTDTQYF
TRBJ2-3 | TRBV6-5 | CASSYRGVSTDTQYF
TRBJ2-7 | TRBV4-1 | CASSQDWGVNDEQYF
TRBJ1-2 | TRBV28 | CASSTQGANDYGYTF
TRBJ2-7 | TRBV3-1 | CASSQAGGVAGAEQYF
TRBJ2-2 | TRBV5-1 | CASSLDQGGELFF
TRBJ1-6 | TRBV5-1 | CASSLGYRDNSPLHF
TRBJ1-2 | TRBV2 | CASSGRLGGPYGYTF
TRBJ1-6 | TRBV7-2 | CASSPHWGNSPLHF
TRBJ1-5 | TRBV7-2 | CAGSLDNQPQHF
TRBJ2-5 | TRBV5-1 | CASSRGSGVQETQYF
TRBJ1-2 | TRBV29-1 | CSVEAGARGYTF
TRBJ1-1 | TRBV6-6 | CASSQQTGNTEAFF
TRBJ2-6 | TRBV6-5 | CASTMGGANVLTF
TRBJ2-7 | TRBV18 | CASSPSGSREQYF
TRBJ2-1 | TRBV3-1 | CASSLGGTAHEQFF
TRBJ2-3 | TRBV13 | CASSLVRGASTDTQYF
TRBJ1-5 | TRBV18 | CASSPETGGDQPQHF